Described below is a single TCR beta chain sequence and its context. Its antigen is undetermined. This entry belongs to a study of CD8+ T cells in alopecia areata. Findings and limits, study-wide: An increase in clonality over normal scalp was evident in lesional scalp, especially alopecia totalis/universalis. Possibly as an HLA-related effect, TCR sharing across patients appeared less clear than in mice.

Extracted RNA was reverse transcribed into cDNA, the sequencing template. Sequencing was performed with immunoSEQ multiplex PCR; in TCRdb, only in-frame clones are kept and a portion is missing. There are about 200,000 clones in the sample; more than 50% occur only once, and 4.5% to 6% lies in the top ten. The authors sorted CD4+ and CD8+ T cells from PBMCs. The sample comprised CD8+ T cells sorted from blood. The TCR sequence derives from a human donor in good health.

The CDR3 region is CASSGGNTEAFF. Written as DNA, the CDR3 is TGTGCCAGCAGCGGGGGGAACACTGAAGCTTTCTTT. The chain joins TRBV11-1 to TRBJ1-1, with TRBD1 as a possible D gene (5 bases). The CDR3 length is 12 residues. The V and J ends lost 5 bases and 1 base respectively, with 5 bases between them. From germline, CDR1 is SGHAT and CDR2 FQDESV (reference sequence).